The 13 T cell receptor beta chains below come from one sample, sequenced in a study of spatial heterogeneity in lung cancer. Findings of the study overall: Intratumoral expanded alpha and beta TCR counts were found to track tumor mutation counts.

TCRdb reprocessed the 5' RACE reads via MiXCR and lists one record per CDR3 protein. The sample lists about 13,000 distinct CDR3 sequences, around 6.1% occurring once. No antigens are known for them. Time point: sample taken at primary tumor resection. The sequences come from lung tumor tissue, collected at surgery. These receptors were collected from a female donor with early-stage non-small cell lung cancer.

This clonotype was seen many times. The chain couples TRBV25-1 to TRBJ2-3; tentatively, D is TRBD1 (5 bases). Germline lookup yields CDR1 MGHDK and CDR2 SYGVNS. The CDR3 contains 13 residues. Trimming removed 6 bases at V and 2 bases at J, with 9 bases between. The CDR3 is CASSWGHTDTQYF. The DNA of the CDR3 is TGTGCCAGCAGCTGGGGCCACACAGATACGCAGTATTTT. Combining the CDR3 with reference TRBV25-1 and TRBJ2-3 gives the whole variable domain EADIYQTPRYLVIGTGKKITLECSQTMGHDKMYWYQQDPGMELHLIHYSYGVNSTEKGDLSSESTVSRIRTEHFPLTLESARPSHTSQYLCASSWGHTDTQYFGPGTRLTVL.

This clonotype was detected ten times or more. The chain employs TRBV6-1 and TRBJ2-4, with 11 bases identical to TRBD2. This CDR3 is 18 amino acids long. The V gene's germline CDR1 is MNHNS and CDR2 SASEGT. Losses at the gene ends were 4 bases for V and 9 bases for J; bases not matched to a gene: 17. CDR3 protein: CASSVLPPGLAGGGIQYF. In nucleotides, the CDR3 is TGTGCCAGCAGTGTTCTCCCCCCAGGACTAGCGGGCGGTGGCATTCAGTACTTC.

By proportion, this clonotype is medium-sized. The genes are TRBV10-3 and TRBJ2-5; 14 nucleotides line up with TRBD2. Germline assignment: CDR1 ENHRY and CDR2 SYGVKD. J lost 5 bases, V lost 2 bases, and 7 bases had no gene match. This CDR3 has 17 amino acids. CDR3 DNA sequence: TGTGCCATCAGTGAGGGACTAGCGGGAGGAGTTGGGGAGACCCAGTACTTC. Residues: CAISEGLAGGVGETQYF.

This clonotype has ten or more counts. The chain carries TRBV28 and TRBJ2-6, with D possibly being TRBD1 (5 bases). Germline CDR1 reads MDHEN; CDR2 reads SYDVKM. V lost 3 bases, J lost 10 bases, and 10 bases lay in between. CDR3 length: 13 residues. The CDR3 bases are TGTGCCAGCAGTTTCGGTAGGGGAAACGTCCTGACTTTC. Its translation: CASSFGRGNVLTF.

This clonotype was recorded many times. V is TRBV3-1 and J is TRBJ2-5, with 11 positions matching TRBD2. After removal of 2 bases from V and 4 bases from J, the junction contained 12 bases not matched to a gene. The CDR3 is made up of 18 amino acids. CDR1 LGHDT and CDR2 YNNKEL come from the germline V gene (reference sequence). CDR3 protein: CASSQLFVLAGELETQYF. CDR3 DNA: TGTGCCAGCAGCCAACTCTTTGTACTAGCGGGAGAATTAGAGACCCAGTACTTC.

The table lists this clonotype with many counts. The chain carries TRBV11-1 and TRBJ2-2; 10 bases align to TRBD2. V dropped 6 bases and J dropped 6; count of bases not matched to a gene: 7. Germline CDR1 and CDR2: SGHAT and FQDESV (reference sequence). There are 15 residues in the CDR3. The CDR3 is CASRTAGGPPGELFF. DNA for the CDR3: TGTGCCAGCAGGACAGCGGGAGGGCCACCCGGGGAGCTGTTTTTT.

This clonotype is termed medium-sized. This chain uses TRBV11-3 with TRBJ2-1, with D hard to call. This CDR3 region has 15 residues. V was pared by 9 bases and J by 2 bases, with 17 bases between. Germline CDR1 SGHNT, CDR2 YENEEA. CDR3 sequence (DNA): TGTGCCAGGACGCTTGGCCTTCACACCTACAATGAGCAGTTCTTC. This encodes CARTLGLHTYNEQFF. The full variable domain, its missing parts supplied by reference TRBV11-3 and TRBJ2-1, is EAGVVQSPRYKIIEKKQPVAFWCNPISGHNTLYWYLQNLGQGPELLIRYENEEAVDDSQLPKDRFSAERLKGVDSTLKIQPAELGDSAVYLCARTLGLHTYNEQFFGPGTRLTVL.

This clonotype has at least ten counts. This sequence joins TRBV6-5 and TRBJ1-1; possible D gene TRBD1, 5 bases. Germline assignment: CDR1 MNHEY and CDR2 SVGAGI. There are 16 residues in the CDR3. Trimming removed 2 bases from V and 1 base from J, with 14 bases in between. The CDR3: CASSYLQGGRNTEAFF. In DNA form, the CDR3 reads TGTGCCAGCAGTTACCTCCAGGGAGGGCGGAACACTGAAGCTTTCTTT.

There are many counts of this clonotype. V gene TRBV5-1 combines with J gene TRBJ2-7; D unclear. The germline CDR1 and CDR2 sequences are SGHRS and YFSETQ. Trimming cost V 4 bases and J 10 bases, with 27 bases left between them. The CDR3 extends over 16 amino acids. As DNA, the CDR3 is TGCGCCAGCAGCCGAAGGTCGACGGCCGGCTTGAGCGAACAGTACTTC. Encoded protein: CASSRRSTAGLSEQYF.

This chain connects TRBV28 to TRBJ1-1; D is uncertain. The CDR3 has 12 residues. The germline CDR1 and CDR2 sequences are MDHEN and SYDVKM. V was shortened by 7 bases and J by 11 bases, with 17 bases between the two germline ends. The CDR3 DNA sequence: TGTGCCAGCACCAAAACGGCAGAGGCGGCTTTCTTT. Protein product: CASTKTAEAAFF. The full variable domain, with the rest looked up from reference TRBV28 and TRBJ1-1, is DVKVTQSSRYLVKRTGEKVFLECVQDMDHENMFWYRQDPGLGLRLIYFSYDVKMKEKGDIPEGYSVSREKKERFSLILESASTNQTSMYLCASTKTAEAAFFGQGTRLTVV.

This clonotype has ten or more counts. V gene TRBV28 combines with J gene TRBJ2-5; D perhaps matches TRBD1 (6 bases). The V and J ends lost 5 bases and 5 bases respectively, with 6 bases between them. Germline loops: CDR1 MDHEN, CDR2 SYDVKM. CDR3 length: 11 residues. CDR3 sequence reads: CASSQGETQYF. The CDR3 nucleotides read TGTGCCAGCAGTCAGGGGGAGACCCAGTACTTC.

This clonotype qualifies as medium-sized (0.01 to 0.1%). The rearrangement uses TRBV5-1 and TRBJ2-1, with D unclear. Trimming took off 1 base at V and 6 bases at J, with 8 bases between the two ends. Germline CDR1 SGHRS, CDR2 YFSETQ. CDR3 length: 13 amino acids. The CDR3 DNA sequence: TGCGCCAGCAGCTTGATAGCAGCCAATGAGCAGTTCTTC. Translated: CASSLIAANEQFF.

The chain links TRBV11-2 to TRBJ1-1; perhaps TRBD1 as D (6 bases). Germline lookup yields CDR1 SGHAT and CDR2 FQNNGV. The germline V and J ends were trimmed by 3 bases and 4 bases, with 9 bases remaining between them. The CDR3 loop spans 13 amino acids. The CDR3 DNA follows: TGTGCCAGCAGCTTCCAACAGGGCACTGAAGCTTTCTTT. It is translated as CASSFQQGTEAFF.